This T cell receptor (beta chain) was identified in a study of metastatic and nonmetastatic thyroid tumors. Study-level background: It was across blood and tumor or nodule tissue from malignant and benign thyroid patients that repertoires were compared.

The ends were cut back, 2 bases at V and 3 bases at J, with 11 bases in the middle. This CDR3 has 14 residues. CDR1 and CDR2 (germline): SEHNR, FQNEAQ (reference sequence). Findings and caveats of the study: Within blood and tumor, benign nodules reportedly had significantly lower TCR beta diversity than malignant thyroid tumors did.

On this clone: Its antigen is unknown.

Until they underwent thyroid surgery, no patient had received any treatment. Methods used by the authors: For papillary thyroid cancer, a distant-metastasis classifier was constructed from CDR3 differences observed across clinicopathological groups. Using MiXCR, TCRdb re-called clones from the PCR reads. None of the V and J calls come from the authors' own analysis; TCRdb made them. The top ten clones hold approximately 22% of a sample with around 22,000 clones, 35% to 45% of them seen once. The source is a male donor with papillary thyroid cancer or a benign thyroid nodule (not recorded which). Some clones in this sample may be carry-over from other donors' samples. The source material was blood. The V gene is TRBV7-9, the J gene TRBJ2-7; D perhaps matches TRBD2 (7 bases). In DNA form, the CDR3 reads TGTGCCAGCAGCTTACCGGGGGGCAGCTACGAGCAGTACTTC. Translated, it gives CASSLPGGSYEQYF.